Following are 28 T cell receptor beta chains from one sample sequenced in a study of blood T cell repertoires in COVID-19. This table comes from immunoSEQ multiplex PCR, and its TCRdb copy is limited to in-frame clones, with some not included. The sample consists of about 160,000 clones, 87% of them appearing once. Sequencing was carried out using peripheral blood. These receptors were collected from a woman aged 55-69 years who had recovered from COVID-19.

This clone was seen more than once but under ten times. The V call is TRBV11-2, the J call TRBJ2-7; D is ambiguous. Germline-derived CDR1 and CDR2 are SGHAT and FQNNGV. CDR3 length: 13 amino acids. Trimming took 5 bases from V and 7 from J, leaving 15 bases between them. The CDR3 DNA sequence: TGTGCCAGCAGCCCTCCCTATACCTGGGAGCAGTACTTC. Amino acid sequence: CASSPPYTWEQYF.

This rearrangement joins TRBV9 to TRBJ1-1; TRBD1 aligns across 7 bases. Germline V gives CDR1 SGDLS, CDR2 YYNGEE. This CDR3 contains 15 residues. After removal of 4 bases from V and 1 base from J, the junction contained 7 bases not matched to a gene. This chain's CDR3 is CASSLGGTANTEAFF. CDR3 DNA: TGTGCCAGCAGCCTAGGAGGGACAGCGAACACTGAAGCTTTCTTT.

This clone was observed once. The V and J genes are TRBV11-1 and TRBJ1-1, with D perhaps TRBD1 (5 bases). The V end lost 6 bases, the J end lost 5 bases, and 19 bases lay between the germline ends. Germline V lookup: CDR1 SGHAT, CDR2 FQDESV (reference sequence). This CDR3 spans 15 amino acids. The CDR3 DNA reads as TGTGCCAGCAGGGGGGATGGAAGACGGGGGACTGAAGCTTTCTTT. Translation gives CASRGDGRRGTEAFF.

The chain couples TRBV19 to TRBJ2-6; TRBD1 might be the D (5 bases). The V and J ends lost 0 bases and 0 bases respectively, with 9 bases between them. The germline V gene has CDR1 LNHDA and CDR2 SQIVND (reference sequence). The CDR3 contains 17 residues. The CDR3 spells CASSIEGASSGANVLTF. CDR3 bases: TGTGCCAGTAGTATAGAAGGGGCTTCCTCTGGGGCCAACGTCCTGACTTTC. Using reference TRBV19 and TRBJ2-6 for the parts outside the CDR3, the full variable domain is DGGITQSPKYLFRKEGQNVTLSCEQNLNHDAMYWYRQDPGQGLRLIYYSQIVNDFQKGDIAEGYSVSREKKESFPLTVTSAQKNPTAFYLCASSIEGASSGANVLTFGAGSRLTVL.

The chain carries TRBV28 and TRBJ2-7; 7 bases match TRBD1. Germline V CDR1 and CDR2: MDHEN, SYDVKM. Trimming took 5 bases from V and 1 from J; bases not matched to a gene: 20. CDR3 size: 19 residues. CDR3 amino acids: CASSPYIPATGLESYEQYF. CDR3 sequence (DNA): TGTGCCAGCAGTCCCTATATCCCCGCGACAGGGCTGGAATCCTACGAGCAGTACTTC.

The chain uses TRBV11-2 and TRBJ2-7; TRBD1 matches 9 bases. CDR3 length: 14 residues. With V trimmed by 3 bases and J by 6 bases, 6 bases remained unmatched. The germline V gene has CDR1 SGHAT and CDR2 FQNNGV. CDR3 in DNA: TGTGCCAGCAGCTTGGCCGGGACAGGGAGCGAGCAGTACTTC. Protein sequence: CASSLAGTGSEQYF.

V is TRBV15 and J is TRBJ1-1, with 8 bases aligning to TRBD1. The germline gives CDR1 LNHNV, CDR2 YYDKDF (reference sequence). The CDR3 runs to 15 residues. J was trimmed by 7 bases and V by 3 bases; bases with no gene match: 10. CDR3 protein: CATSRAGQGRGEAFF. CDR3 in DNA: TGTGCCACCAGCAGGGCCGGACAGGGTAGAGGTGAAGCTTTCTTT.

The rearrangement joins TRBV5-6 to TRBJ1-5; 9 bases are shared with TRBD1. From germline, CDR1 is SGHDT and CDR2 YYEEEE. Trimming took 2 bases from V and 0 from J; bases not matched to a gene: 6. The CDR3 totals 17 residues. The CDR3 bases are TGTGCCAGCAGCTTTGGGGGACAGGGAAATAGCAATCAGCCCCAGCATTTT. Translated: CASSFGGQGNSNQPQHF.

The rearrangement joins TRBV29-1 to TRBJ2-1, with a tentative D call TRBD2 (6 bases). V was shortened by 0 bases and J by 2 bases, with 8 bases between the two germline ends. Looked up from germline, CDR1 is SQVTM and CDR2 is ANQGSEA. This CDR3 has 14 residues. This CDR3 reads CSVEEGLTYNEQFF. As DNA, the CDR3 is TGCAGCGTTGAAGAGGGACTTACCTACAATGAGCAGTTCTTC.

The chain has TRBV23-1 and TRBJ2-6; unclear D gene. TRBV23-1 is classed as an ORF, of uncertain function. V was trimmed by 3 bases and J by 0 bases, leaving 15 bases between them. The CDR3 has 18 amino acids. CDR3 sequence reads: CASSHPKYLSSGANVLTF. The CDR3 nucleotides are TGCGCCAGCAGTCATCCGAAGTATCTTAGCTCTGGGGCCAACGTCCTGACTTTC.

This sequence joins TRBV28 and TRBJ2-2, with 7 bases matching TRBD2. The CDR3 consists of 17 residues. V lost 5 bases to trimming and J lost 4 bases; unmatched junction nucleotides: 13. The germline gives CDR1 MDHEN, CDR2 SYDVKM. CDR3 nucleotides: TGTGCCAGCAGTCCTTGGGAGGGTTTTTCGATCACCGGGGAGCTGTTTTTT. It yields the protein CASSPWEGFSITGELFF. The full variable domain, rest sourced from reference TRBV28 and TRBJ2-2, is DVKVTQSSRYLVKRTGEKVFLECVQDMDHENMFWYRQDPGLGLRLIYFSYDVKMKEKGDIPEGYSVSREKKERFSLILESASTNQTSMYLCASSPWEGFSITGELFFGEGSRLTVL.

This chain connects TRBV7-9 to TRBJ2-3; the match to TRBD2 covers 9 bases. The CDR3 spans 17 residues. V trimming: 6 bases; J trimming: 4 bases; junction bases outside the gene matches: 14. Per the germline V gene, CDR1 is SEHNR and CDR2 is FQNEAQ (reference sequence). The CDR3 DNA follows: TGTGCCAGCAGAGAGCCGAGGACTAGCGCTCCCCCAGATACGCAGTATTTT. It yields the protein CASREPRTSAPPDTQYF.

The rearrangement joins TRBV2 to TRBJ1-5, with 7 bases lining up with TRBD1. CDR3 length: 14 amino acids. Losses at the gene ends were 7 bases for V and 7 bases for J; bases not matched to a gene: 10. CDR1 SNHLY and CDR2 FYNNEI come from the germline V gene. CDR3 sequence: CASTPDRSGQPQHF. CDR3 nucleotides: TGTGCCAGCACCCCGGACAGGTCCGGCCAGCCCCAGCATTTT.

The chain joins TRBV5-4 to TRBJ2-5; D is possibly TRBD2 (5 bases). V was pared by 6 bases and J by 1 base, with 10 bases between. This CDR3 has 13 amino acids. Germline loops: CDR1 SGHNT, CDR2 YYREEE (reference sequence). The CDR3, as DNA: TGTGCCAGCATGCGGGCGGGCCAAGAGACCCAGTACTTC. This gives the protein CASMRAGQETQYF.

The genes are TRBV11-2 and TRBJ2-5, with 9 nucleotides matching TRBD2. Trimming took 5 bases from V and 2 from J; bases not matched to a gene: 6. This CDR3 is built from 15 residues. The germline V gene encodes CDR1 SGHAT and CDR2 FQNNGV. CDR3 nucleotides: TGTGCCAGCAGCGGCCTAGCGGGACCACAAGAGACCCAGTACTTC. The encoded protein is CASSGLAGPQETQYF.

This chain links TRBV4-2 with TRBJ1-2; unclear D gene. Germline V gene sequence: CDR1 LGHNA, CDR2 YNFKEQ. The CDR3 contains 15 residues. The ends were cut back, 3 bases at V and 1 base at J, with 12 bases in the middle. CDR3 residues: CASSHYLTDNYGYTF. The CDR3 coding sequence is TGTGCCAGCAGCCATTACCTTACAGATAACTATGGCTACACCTTC.

CDR3 loop: CASSNYEGAEAFF. As DNA, the CDR3 is TGTGCCAGCAGTAATTACGAGGGGGCTGAAGCTTTCTTT. This chain uses TRBV6-2 or TRBV6-3 with TRBJ1-1; tentatively, D is TRBD1 (6 bases). The CDR3 extends over 13 amino acids. The germline CDR1 and CDR2 sequences are MNHEY and SVGEGT. Trimming stripped 5 bases from V and 6 bases from J, with 13 bases between.

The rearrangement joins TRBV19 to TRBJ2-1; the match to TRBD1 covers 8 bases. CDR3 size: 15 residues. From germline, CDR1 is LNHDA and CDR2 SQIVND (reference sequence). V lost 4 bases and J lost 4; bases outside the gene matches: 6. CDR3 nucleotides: TGTGCCAGTAGTAATGAGGACAGGGTATACAATGAGCAGTTCTTC. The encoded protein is CASSNEDRVYNEQFF. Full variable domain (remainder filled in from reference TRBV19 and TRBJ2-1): DGGITQSPKYLFRKEGQNVTLSCEQNLNHDAMYWYRQDPGQGLRLIYYSQIVNDFQKGDIAEGYSVSREKKESFPLTVTSAQKNPTAFYLCASSNEDRVYNEQFFGPGTRLTVL.

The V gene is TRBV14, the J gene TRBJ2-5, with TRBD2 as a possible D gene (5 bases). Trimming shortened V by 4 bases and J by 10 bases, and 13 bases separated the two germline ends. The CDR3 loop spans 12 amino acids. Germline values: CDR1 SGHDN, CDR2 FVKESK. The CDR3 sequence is CASSPNRDIQYF. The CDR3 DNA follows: TGTGCCAGCAGCCCGAACCGGGATATCCAGTACTTC. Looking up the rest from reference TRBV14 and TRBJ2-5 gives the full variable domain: EAGVTQFPSHSVIEKGQTVTLRCDPISGHDNLYWYRRVMGKEIKFLLHFVKESKQDESGMPNNRFLAERTGGTYSTLKVQPAELEDSGVYFCASSPNRDIQYFGPGTRLLVL.

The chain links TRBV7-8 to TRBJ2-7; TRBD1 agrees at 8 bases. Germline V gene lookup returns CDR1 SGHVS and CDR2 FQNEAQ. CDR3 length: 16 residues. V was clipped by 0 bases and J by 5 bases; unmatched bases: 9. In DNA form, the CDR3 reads TGTGCCAGCAGCTTAGCCCGCAGGGGGCGCATAAACGAGCAGTACTTC. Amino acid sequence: CASSLARRGRINEQYF.

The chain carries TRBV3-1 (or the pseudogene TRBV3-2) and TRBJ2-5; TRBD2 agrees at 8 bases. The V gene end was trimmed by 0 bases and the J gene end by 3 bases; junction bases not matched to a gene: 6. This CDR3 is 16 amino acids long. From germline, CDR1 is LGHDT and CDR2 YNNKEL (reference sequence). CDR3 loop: CASSQDLYGGEETQYF. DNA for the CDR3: TGTGCCAGCAGCCAAGATCTTTACGGGGGGGAAGAGACCCAGTACTTC.

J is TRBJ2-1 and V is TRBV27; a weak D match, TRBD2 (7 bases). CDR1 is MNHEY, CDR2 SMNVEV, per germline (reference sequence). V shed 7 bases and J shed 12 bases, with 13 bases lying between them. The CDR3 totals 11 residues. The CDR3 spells CASKGGVAQFF. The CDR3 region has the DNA TGTGCCAGCAAGGGGGGGGTGGCGCAGTTCTTC.

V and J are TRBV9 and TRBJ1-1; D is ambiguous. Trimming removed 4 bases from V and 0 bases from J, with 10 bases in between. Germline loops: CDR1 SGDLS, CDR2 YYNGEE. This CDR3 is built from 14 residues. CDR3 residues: CASSPGLMNTEAFF. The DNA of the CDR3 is TGTGCCAGCAGCCCAGGACTGATGAACACTGAAGCTTTCTTT.

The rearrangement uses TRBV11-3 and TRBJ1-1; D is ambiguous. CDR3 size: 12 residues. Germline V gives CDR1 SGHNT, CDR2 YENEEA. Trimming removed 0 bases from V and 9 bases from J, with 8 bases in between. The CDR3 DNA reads TGTGCCAGCAGCTTAGAGGGCGGGAAAGCTTTCTTT. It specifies CASSLEGGKAFF.

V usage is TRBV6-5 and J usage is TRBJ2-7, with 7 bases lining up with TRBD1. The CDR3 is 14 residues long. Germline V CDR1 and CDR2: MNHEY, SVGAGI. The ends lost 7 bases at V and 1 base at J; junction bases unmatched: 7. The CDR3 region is CASTTTGISYEQYF. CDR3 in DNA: TGTGCCAGCACGACGACAGGGATATCCTACGAGCAGTACTTC.

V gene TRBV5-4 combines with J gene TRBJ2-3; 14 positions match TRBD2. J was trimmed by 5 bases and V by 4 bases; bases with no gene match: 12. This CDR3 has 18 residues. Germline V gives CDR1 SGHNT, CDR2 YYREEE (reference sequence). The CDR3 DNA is TGTGCCAGCAGCGTGGCTGGACTAGCGGGGGGCGTGGTAGATACGCAGTATTTT. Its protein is CASSVAGLAGGVVDTQYF.

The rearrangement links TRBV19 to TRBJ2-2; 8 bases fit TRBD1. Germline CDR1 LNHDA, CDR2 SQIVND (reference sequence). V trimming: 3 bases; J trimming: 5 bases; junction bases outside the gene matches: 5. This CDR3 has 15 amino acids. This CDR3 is CASSIRDRRTGELFF. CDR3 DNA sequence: TGTGCCAGTAGTATTAGGGACAGGAGGACCGGGGAGCTGTTTTTT.

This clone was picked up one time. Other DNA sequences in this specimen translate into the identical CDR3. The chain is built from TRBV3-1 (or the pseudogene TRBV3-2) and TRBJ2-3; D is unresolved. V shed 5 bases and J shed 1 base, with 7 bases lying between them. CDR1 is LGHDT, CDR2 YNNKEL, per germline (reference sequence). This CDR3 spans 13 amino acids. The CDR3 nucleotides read TGTGCCAGCAGCTCACGGGGCACAGATACGCAGTATTTT. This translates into CASSSRGTDTQYF.